This T cell receptor beta chain was sequenced during a study of T cells in Graves' hyperthyroidism and ophthalmopathy. The study based diagnoses on clinical symptoms, serum thyroxine and TRAb, thyroid ultrasound and orbital computed tomography. Fresh 10 ml peripheral blood yielded PBMCs. This clonotype occurred many times. Antigen: not known. RNA transcripts yielded amplified TCR beta CDR3 regions. HTBI primers were the set used in a first-round RT-PCR of the TCR CDR3. In TCRdb, the multiplex PCR reads were re-called with MiXCR into one record per CDR3 protein. The sample has some 570,000 distinct CDR3 sequences, 12% to 15% seen once; the top ten hold roughly 6.9%. V was pared by 0 bases and J by 3 bases, with 9 bases between. CDR1 and CDR2 from the germline V gene are MNHEY and SMNVEV (reference sequence). CDR3 size: 14 residues. Overall study findings and caveats: Blood also held most thyroid clonotypes expanded beyond 0.001.

Sequencing used blood. The chain uses TRBV27 and TRBJ2-7; either TRBD1 or TRBD2 may supply D (5 bases each). This sequence originates from a woman under 30 with Graves' ophthalmopathy. The DNA for the CDR3 is TGTGCCAGCAGTTTATCAAGCGGACACTACGAGCAGTACTTC. Its protein is CASSLSSGHYEQYF.